This TCR beta chain was observed in a study of blood T cell repertoires in COVID-19. Study as a whole: Italy, Spain and the United States were the sources of the convalescent and acute COVID-19 samples. Sources were T cells, B-cell-depleted T cells, or PBMCs; the material itself was cDNA or gDNA.

Germline CDR1 PRHDT, CDR2 FYEKMQ (reference sequence). The J segment lost 2 bases and the V segment lost 5 bases, leaving 11 bases of the junction unmatched. CDR3 length: 16 residues. In this sample, this clone turned up once. Clones were sequenced by immunoSEQ multiplex PCR, and TCRdb holds only the in-frame ones, with some missing. This sample has 300,000 to 400,000 clones, with about 89% found just once. The sample comprised peripheral blood. This sequence joins TRBV13 and TRBJ2-7; 8 bases match TRBD2. This sequence was found in a woman between 45 and 65 years old with COVID-19, enrolled during active disease. Written as DNA, the CDR3 is TGTGCCAGCAGCCCCCCGCGGGTAGCGGGAACCTACGAGCAGTACTTC. This sequence encodes CASSPPRVAGTYEQYF.